The entry below describes one T cell receptor beta chain. These data come from a study of blood T cell repertoires in COVID-19. Study information: PBMCs, B-cell-depleted T cells, or T cells were the source of the cDNA or gDNA that made up the material.

Germline CDR1 is KGHDR and CDR2 is SFDVKD. This CDR3 has 15 amino acids. Trimming at V came to 9 bases and at J to 12 bases, leaving 12 bases not matched to a gene. As processed by the authors: Cell counts per sample came from amplifying reference gene primers. Using immunoSEQ multiplex PCR, the repertoire was profiled, and TCRdb retains in-frame clones only, with some absent. The DNA gave D and trimming, while V, J and clone size come from that table. The sample has around 140,000 clones, less than 85% seen once. The TCR was taken from a woman aged 80 or over with acute or convalescent COVID-19. The genes are TRBV24-1 and TRBJ2-1; 14 bases are a match to TRBD2. The sequencing input was peripheral blood. The CDR3 region has the DNA TGTGCCACCGGCCCCGGGACTAGCGGGAGAGAGGTGCAGTTCTTC. It specifies CATGPGTSGREVQFF.